This T cell receptor (beta chain) was recovered during a study of T cells in Graves' hyperthyroidism and ophthalmopathy. This clonotype showed up many times. The germline gives CDR1 LNHDA, CDR2 SQIVND (reference sequence). V gave up 5 bases and J gave up 5 bases; unmatched junction bases: 7. The CDR3 runs to 14 residues. The investigators amplified TCR beta CDR3 regions from RNA transcripts. When the TCR CDR3 underwent first-round RT-PCR, the HTBI primer set was used. TCRdb re-called the multiplex PCR reads through MiXCR, storing one row per CDR3 protein. Of a few hundred thousand distinct CDR3 sequences in the sample, about 13% were seen once. Used for diagnoses were clinical symptoms, serum thyroxine and TRAb, thyroid ultrasound and orbital computed tomography.

This receptor was taken from a young woman with Graves' hyperthyroidism. The J gene is TRBJ1-2, the V gene TRBV19; 8 bases match TRBD1. Sequenced material: blood. The CDR3 here is CASSFGQGQYGYTF. Written as DNA, the CDR3 is TGTGCCAGTAGTTTCGGACAGGGTCAATATGGCTACACCTTC.